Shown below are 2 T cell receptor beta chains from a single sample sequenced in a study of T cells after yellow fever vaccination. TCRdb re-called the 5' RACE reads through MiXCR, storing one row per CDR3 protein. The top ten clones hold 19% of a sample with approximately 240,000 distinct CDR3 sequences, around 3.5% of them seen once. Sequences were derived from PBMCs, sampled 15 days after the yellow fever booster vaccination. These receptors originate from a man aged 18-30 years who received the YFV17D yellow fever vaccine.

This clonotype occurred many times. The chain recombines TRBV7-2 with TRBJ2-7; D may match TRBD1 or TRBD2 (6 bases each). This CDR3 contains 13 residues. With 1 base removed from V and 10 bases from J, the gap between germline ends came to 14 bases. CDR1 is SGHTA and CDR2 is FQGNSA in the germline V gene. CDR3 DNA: TGTGCCAGCAGCTTAGATCAGGGGAGGACCCAGTACGTC. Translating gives CASSLDQGRTQYV.

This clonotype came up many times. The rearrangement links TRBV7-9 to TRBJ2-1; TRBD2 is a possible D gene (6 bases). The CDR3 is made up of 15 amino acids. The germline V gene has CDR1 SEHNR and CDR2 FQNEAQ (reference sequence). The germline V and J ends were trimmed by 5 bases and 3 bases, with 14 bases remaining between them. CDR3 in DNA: TGTGCCAGCAGCCTGGAGGGACTGAACTACAATGAGCAGTTCTTC. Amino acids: CASSLEGLNYNEQFF.